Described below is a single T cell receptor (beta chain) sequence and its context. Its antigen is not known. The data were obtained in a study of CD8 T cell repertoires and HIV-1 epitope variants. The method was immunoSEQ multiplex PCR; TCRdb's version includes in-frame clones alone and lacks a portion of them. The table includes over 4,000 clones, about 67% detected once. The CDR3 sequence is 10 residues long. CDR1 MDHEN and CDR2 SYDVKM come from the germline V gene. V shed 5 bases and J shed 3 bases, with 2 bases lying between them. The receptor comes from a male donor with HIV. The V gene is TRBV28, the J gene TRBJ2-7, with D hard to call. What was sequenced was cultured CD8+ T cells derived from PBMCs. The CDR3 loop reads CASSNYEQYF. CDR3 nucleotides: TGTGCCAGCAGTAACTACGAGCAGTACTTC. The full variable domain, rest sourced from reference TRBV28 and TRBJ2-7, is DVKVTQSSRYLVKRTGEKVFLECVQDMDHENMFWYRQDPGLGLRLIYFSYDVKMKEKGDIPEGYSVSREKKERFSLILESASTNQTSMYLCASSNYEQYFGPGTRLTVT.